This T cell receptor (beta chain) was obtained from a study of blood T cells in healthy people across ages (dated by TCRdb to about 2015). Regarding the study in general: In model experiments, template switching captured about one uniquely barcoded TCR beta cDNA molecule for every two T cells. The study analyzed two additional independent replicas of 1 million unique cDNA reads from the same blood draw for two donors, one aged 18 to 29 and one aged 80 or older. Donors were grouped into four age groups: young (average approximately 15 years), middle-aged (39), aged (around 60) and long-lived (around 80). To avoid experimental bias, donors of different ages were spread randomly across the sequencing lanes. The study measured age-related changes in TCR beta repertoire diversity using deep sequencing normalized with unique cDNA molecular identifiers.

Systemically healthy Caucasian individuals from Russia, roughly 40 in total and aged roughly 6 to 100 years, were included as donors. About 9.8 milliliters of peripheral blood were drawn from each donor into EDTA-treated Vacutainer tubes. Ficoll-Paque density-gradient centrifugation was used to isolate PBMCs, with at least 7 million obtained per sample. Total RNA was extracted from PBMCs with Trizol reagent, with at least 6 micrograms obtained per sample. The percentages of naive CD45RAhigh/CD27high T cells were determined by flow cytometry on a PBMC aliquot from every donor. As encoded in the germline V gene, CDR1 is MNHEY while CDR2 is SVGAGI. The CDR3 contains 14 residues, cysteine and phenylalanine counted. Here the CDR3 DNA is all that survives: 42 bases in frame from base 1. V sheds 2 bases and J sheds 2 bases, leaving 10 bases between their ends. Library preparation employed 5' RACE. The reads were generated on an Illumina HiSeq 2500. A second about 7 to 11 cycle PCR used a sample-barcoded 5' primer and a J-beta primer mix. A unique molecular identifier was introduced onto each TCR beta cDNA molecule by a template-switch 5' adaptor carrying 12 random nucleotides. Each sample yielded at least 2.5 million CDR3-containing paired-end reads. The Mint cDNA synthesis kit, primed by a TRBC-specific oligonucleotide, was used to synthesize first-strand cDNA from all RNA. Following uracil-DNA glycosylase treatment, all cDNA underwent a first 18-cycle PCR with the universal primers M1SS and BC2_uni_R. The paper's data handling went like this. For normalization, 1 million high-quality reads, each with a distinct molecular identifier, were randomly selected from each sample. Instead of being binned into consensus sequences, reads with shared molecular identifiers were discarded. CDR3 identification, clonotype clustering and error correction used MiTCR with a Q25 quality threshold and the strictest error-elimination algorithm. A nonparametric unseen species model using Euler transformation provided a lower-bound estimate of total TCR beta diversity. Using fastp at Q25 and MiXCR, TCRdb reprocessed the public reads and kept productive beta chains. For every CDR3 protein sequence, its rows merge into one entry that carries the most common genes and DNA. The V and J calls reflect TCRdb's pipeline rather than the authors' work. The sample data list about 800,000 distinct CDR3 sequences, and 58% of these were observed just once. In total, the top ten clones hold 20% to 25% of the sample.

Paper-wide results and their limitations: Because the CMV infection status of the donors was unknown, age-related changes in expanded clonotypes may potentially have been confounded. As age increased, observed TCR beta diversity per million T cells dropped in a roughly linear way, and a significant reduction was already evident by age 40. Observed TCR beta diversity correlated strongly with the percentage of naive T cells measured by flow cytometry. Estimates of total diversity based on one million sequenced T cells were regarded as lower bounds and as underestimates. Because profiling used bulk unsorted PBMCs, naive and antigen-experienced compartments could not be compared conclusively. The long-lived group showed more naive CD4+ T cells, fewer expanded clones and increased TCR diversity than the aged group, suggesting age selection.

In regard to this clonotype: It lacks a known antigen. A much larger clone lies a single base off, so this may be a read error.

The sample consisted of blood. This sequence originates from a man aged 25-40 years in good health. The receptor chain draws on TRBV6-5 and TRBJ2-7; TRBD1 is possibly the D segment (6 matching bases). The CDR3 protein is CASSYGKGAYEQYF. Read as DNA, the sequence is TGTGCCAGCAGTTACGGGAAGGGGGCCTACGAGCAGTACTTC.